These T cell receptor beta chains were read from a single sample in a study of T cell responses to AZD1222 COVID-19 vaccine. The table came from immunoSEQ multiplex PCR; TCRdb's copy has only in-frame clones and leaves some out. This table holds some 160,000 clones, under 95% found once. The source material was peripheral blood, sampled 28 days after the second AZD1222 dose. These receptors came from an adult who received the AZD1222 COVID-19 vaccine. The CDR3 runs from the conserved cysteine through the conserved F or W. A D gene is named only where the DNA matches it firmly. A clone size is listed for some rows: how often the clone was seen (once, few, many), or a class if it is expanded.

V gene	D gene	clone size	J gene	CDR3 DNA	CDR3 protein
TRBV7-2	TRBD2	NA	TRBJ2-2	TGTGCCAGCAGGCCCGCGGGAGGGCCAAAAAGGGAGCTGTTTTTT	CASRPAGGPKRELFF
TRBV19	NA	NA	TRBJ1-2	TGTGCCAGTAGTACCGGTCGACAGAGACAGATACCTAACTATGGCTACACCTTC	CASSTGRQRQIPNYGYTF
TRBV7-9	NA	NA	TRBJ2-2	TGTGCCAGCAGCCCGTTACAGGGTCGTAACCCGAACACCGGGGAGCTGTTTTTT	CASSPLQGRNPNTGELFF
TRBV9	NA	NA	TRBJ1-1	TGTGCCAGCAGCGTAGTGGACCCGGGGGGGGCTTTCTTT	CASSVVDPGGAFF
TRBV7-2	TRBD1	NA	TRBJ1-6	TGTGCCAGCAGCCCAGACAGGGGAGGTTATTCACCCCTCCACTTT	CASSPDRGGYSPLHF
TRBV2	NA	NA	TRBJ2-5	TGTGCCAGCGGGCCTGGGGAGACCCAGTACTTC	CASGPGETQYF
TRBV30	NA	NA	TRBJ1-5	TGTGCCTGGAGTGTCAGCAGCTTCAATCAGCCCCAGCATTTT	CAWSVSSFNQPQHF
TRBV9	NA	once	TRBJ2-2	TGTGCCAGCAGCGTAGTAGGAGACACCGGGGAGCTGTTTTTT	CASSVVGDTGELFF
TRBV7-8	TRBD1	NA	TRBJ2-7	TGTGCCAGCAGCCCGGGGACAGGAGCCTACGAGCAGTACTTC	CASSPGTGAYEQYF
TRBV11-3	TRBD2	NA	TRBJ2-7	TGTGCCAGCAGCCCAGGGCTAGCGGGAGGGCTCGACGAGCAGTACTTC	CASSPGLAGGLDEQYF
TRBV4-2	TRBD2	NA	TRBJ2-3	TGTGCCAGCAGCCAAGACAGGGCGGGAGGGCCTAAAGATACGCAGTATTTT	CASSQDRAGGPKDTQYF
TRBV3-1/TRBV3-2	NA	NA	TRBJ1-5	TGTGCCAGCAGCCAAGAGGCGGCCGATCAGCCCCAGCATTTT	CASSQEAADQPQHF
TRBV30	NA	NA	TRBJ2-1	TGTGCCTGGAGTGTAAGGGGCGTTAGCATACATGAGCAGTTCTTC	CAWSVRGVSIHEQFF
TRBV5-1	NA	NA	TRBJ1-6	TGCGCCAGCAGCTTGGGGGTCCTAGACGATTCACCCCTCCACTTT	CASSLGVLDDSPLHF